This T cell receptor (beta chain) is from a study of vaccination effects on CD4 cells after COVID-19. As to this clone: What it binds is unknown.

Notes on the study in general: After vaccination of healthy people, only 1 of 255 vaccine-induced clones cross-reacted with common cold coronaviruses. Both infection-induced and vaccine-induced clones contracted markedly at late post-vaccination timepoints.

Ahead of sequencing, the ViraFEST assay grew antigen-specific CD4+ T cells using viral peptide pools. Culture proceeded for nine to eleven days, and CD4+ T cells were then isolated. Participants were given two doses of BNT162b2 or mRNA-1273 vaccine. With 7.5 to 10 ug/ml peptides and 7.5 to 10 IU/ml IL-2, 2 million or so PBMC per well were cultured. Measured with immunoSEQ multiplex PCR; TCRdb has only the in-frame clones, and not every one. Among roughly 59,000 clones listed, about 73% were seen once. The specimen comprised CD4+ T cells from PBMCs cultured with HCoV-OC43 spike peptides, sampled after COVID-19 vaccination. Subset here: HCoV-OC43 spike overlapping peptide pool stimulation. This clonotype was obtained from a human donor who received a COVID-19 vaccine.

CDR3 sequence reads: CASSLAGLLHNEQFF. CDR3 nucleotide sequence: TGTGCCAGCTCACTAGCAGGGTTGCTTCACAATGAGCAGTTCTTC. The chain recombines TRBV18 with TRBJ2-1, with D possibly being TRBD1 (5 bases). The V gene lost 4 bases and the J gene lost 5 bases, with 15 bases spanning the gap. The germline V gene has CDR1 KGHSH and CDR2 LQKENI. The CDR3 is 15 residues long.